This TCR beta chain emerged from a study of blood T cell repertoires in COVID-19. Study at large: The cDNA or gDNA used as material had been derived from T cells, B-cell-depleted T cells, or PBMCs.

The V end was cut by 8 bases, the J end by 2 bases, with 12 bases between. The CDR3 contains 13 residues. CDR1 MNHEY and CDR2 SVGAGI come from the germline V gene. TCRdb keeps only in-frame clones here, not all; method: immunoSEQ multiplex PCR. The data show over 95,000 clones, approximately 80% seen once. The specimen was peripheral blood. This chain uses TRBV6-5 with TRBJ1-2; D uncertain. This clonotype was sampled from a human donor in a cohort sampled during active COVID-19. For the CDR3, the DNA is TGTGCCAGCTCGAGAGGGATGAACTATGGCTACACCTTC. Translating it yields CASSRGMNYGYTF.